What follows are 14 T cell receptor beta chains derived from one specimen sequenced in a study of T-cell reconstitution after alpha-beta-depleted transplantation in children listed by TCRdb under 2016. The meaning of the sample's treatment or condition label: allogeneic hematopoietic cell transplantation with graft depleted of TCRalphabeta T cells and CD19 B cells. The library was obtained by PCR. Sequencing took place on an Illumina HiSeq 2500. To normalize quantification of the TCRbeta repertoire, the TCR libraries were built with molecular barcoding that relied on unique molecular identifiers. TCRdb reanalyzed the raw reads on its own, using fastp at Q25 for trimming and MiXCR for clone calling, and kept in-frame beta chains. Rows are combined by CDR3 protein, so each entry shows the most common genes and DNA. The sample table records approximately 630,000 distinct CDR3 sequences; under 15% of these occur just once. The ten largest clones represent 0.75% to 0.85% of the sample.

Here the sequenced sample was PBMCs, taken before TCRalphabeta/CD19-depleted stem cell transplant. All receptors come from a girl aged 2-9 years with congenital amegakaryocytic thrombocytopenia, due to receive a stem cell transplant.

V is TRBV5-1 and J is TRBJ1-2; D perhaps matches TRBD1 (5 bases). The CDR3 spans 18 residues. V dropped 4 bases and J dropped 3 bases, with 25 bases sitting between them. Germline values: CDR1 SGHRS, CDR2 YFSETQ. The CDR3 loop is CASSLGDSLPLRDYGYTF. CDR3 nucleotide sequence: TGCGCCAGCAGCCTAGGGGACTCCCTGCCCTTAAGAGACTATGGCTACACCTTC.

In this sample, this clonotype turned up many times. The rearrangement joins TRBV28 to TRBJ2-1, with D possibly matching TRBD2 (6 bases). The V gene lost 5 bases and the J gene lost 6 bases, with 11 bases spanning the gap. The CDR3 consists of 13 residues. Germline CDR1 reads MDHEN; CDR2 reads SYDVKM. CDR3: CASSATRCNEQFF. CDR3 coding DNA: TGTGCCAGCAGTGCGACTAGATGCAATGAGCAGTTCTTC.

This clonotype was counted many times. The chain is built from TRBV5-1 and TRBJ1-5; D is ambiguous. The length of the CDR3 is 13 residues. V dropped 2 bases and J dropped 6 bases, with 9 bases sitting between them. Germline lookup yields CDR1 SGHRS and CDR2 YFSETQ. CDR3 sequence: CASSFEGPQPQHF. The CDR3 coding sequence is TGCGCCAGCAGCTTCGAAGGACCTCAGCCCCAGCATTTT.

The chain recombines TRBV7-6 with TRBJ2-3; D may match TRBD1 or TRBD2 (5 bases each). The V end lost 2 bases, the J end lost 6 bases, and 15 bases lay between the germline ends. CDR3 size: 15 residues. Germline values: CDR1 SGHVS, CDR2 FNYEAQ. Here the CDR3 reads CASSLTGGEGDTQYF. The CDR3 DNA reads TGTGCCAGCAGCTTAACCGGCGGAGAGGGGGATACGCAGTATTTT.

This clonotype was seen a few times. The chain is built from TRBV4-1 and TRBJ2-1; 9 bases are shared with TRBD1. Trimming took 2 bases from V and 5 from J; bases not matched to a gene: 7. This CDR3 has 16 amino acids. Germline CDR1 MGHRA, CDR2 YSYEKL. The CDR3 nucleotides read TGCGCCAGCAGCCAACCGGGACAGGGAAGCCACAATGAGCAGTTCTTC. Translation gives CASSQPGQGSHNEQFF.

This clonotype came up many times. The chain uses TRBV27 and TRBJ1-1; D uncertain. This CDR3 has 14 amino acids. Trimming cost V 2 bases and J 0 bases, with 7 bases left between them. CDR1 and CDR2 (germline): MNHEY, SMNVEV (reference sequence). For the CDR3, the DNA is TGTGCCAGCAGTTTAATCGGAATGAACACTGAAGCTTTCTTT. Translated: CASSLIGMNTEAFF.

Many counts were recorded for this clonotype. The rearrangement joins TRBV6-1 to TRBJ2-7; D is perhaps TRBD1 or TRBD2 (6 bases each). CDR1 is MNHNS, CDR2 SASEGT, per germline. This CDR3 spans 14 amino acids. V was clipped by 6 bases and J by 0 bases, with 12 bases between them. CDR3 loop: CASSPGAGSYEQYF. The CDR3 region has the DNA TGTGCCAGCAGCCCGGGGGCTGGCTCCTACGAGCAGTACTTC.

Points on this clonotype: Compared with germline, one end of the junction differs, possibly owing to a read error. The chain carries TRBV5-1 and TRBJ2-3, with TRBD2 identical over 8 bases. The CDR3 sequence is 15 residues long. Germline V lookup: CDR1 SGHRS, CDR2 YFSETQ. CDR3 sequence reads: CAGRTAGAYTDTQYF. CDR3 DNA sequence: TGCGCCGGCAGAACAGCGGGAGCGTACACAGATACGCAGTATTTT.

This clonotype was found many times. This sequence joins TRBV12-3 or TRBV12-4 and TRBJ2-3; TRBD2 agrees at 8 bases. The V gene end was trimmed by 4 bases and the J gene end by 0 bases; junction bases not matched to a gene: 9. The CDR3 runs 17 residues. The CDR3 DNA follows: TGTGCCAGCAGTTCCTACTTACTAGCGGATAGCACAGATACGCAGTATTTT. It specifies CASSSYLLADSTDTQYF.

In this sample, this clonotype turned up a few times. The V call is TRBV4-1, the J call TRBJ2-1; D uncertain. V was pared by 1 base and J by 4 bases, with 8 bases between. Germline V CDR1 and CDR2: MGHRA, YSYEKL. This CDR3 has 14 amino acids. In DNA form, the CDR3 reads TGCGCCAGCAGCCAAGCACCAACTTACAATGAGCAGTTCTTC. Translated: CASSQAPTYNEQFF.

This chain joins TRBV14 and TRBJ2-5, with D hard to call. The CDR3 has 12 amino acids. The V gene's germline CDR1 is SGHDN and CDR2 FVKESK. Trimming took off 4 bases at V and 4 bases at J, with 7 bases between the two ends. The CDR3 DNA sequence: TGTGCCAGCAGCCGGTCAATAGAGACCCAGTACTTC. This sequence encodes CASSRSIETQYF. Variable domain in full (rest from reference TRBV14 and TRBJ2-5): EAGVTQFPSHSVIEKGQTVTLRCDPISGHDNLYWYRRVMGKEIKFLLHFVKESKQDESGMPNNRFLAERTGGTYSTLKVQPAELEDSGVYFCASSRSIETQYFGPGTRLLVL.

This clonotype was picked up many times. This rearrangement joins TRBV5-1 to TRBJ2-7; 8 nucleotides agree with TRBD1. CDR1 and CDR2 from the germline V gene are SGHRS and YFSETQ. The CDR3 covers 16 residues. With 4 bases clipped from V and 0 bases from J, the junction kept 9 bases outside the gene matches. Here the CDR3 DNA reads TGCGCCAGCAGCGCCTCGGGACAGGCGAGCTCCTACGAGCAGTACTTC. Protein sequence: CASSASGQASSYEQYF. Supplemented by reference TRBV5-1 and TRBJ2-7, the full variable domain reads KAGVTQTPRYLIKTRGQQVTLSCSPISGHRSVSWYQQTPGQGLQFLFEYFSETQRNKGNFPGRFSGRQFSNSRSEMNVSTLELGDSALYLCASSASGQASSYEQYFGPGTRLTVT.

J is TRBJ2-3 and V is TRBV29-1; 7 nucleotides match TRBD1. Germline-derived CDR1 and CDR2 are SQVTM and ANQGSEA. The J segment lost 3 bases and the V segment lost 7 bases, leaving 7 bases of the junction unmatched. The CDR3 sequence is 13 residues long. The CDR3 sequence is CSARTGLTDTQYF. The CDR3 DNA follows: TGCAGCGCCCGGACAGGTTTAACAGATACGCAGTATTTT.

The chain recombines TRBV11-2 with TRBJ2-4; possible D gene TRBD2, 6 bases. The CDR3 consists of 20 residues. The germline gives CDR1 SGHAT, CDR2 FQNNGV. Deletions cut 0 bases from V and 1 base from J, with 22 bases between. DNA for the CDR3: TGTGCCAGCAGCTTAGAATCAACGGGACTGGGGGTGTTGGCCAAAAACATTCAGTACTTC. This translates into CASSLESTGLGVLAKNIQYF.